This T cell receptor (beta chain) was captured by sequencing in a study of cytomegalovirus exposure and HLA in healthy donors. Study observations and caveats: Most TCR sequences were uncommon, yet certain public TCRs appeared in many donors.

Looked up from germline, CDR1 is KGHSH and CDR2 is LQKENI. The CDR3 consists of 15 residues. V was clipped by 3 bases and J by 7 bases, with 15 bases between them. The primer mix had 60 Vbeta and 13 Jbeta primers. Using immunoSEQ multiplex PCR, the repertoire was profiled, and TCRdb retains in-frame clones only, with some absent. The profile shows 180,000 or so clones, roughly 77% of them singletons. Points on this clone: Its antigen remains unknown.

This receptor was identified in a woman aged 25 to 45 in good health and CMV-seropositive. J is TRBJ1-4 and V is TRBV18, with D possibly matching TRBD1 (5 bases). Sequencing used PBMCs. Here the CDR3 DNA reads TGTGCCAGCTCACCTCGGACACAACTGGGTGAAAAACTGTTTTTT. Translating it yields CASSPRTQLGEKLFF.